This entry concerns a single T cell receptor beta chain. Its antigen is currently not known. Base-call qualities are not available, and no considerably larger clone is one nucleotide away. These data belong to a study of blood T cell repertoires in COVID-19 (dated by TCRdb to the early 2020s). For the wider study: Samples from collaborators originated in the United States, Italy and Spain and spanned both the acute and convalescent phases of COVID-19. The samples were drawn from the first 160 participants of the ongoing ImmuneRACE study and from over a thousand subjects provided by 6 global collaborators. Nearly every sample came with metadata listing a de-identified subject ID, COVID-19 status, age in years and sex. Deeply sampled blood TCRbeta repertoires from subjects exposed to, actively infected with, or recovered from COVID-19 were included in the dataset. HLA class I and class II types, where available, came from metadata supplied by the sample provider rather than from assay-based typing. The material from the prospective study consisted of cDNA or gDNA derived from T cells, B-cell-depleted T cells, or PBMCs. The repertoires were released in a freely available public database intended as a resource for research on the immune response to SARS-CoV-2.

TCRbeta CDR3 regions were amplified from genomic DNA by means of the immunoSEQ Assay, a bias-controlled multiplex PCR. The original methods were these. Nucleated cell counts per sample were estimated from amplification of reference gene primers within the assay. To quantify the absolute abundance of each unique TCRbeta CDR3 rearrangement, sequence reads were collapsed and filtered. Productive Simpson clonality was computed per sample as the square root of Simpson's diversity index over productive rearrangements. Drawn from immuneACCESS, this table holds only the in-frame rearrangements with V and J called that TCRdb kept. Clones are partly lost; checked studies trace under half to an unresolved V gene and leave the rest unexplained. V, J and clone size reflect that table, while D and trimming were determined from the DNA. This sample gives a few hundred thousand clones in total; less than 85% of them show up just once. The top ten clones comprise around 7.7% of the sample.

The investigation overall reported the following: How much clinical and demographic metadata was included differed by source and by participant, and the metadata was provided uncurated.

Collaborating institutions collected whole blood in K2EDTA tubes following their own protocols. For TCRbeta analysis, collaborator samples were shipped as frozen whole blood, as isolated PBMCs, or as DNA extracted from either sample type. This TCR derives from a woman aged 70 to 79 with acute or convalescent COVID-19. Sequencing was performed on peripheral blood.

In nucleotides, the sequence is TGTGCCAGCAGCTTGTACTCGAAGAGCTCCTATAATTCACCCCTCCACTTT. The resulting protein is CASSLYSKSSYNSPLHF. The chain joins TRBV5-6 to TRBJ1-6; there is no confident call for the D gene. Per the germline V gene, SGHDT is the CDR1 and YYEEEE is the CDR2. V gives up 1 base and J gives up 0 bases, and the segment between their germline ends measures 11 bases. CDR3 length: 17 amino acids, cysteine to phenylalanine. This entry keeps only the CDR3 DNA: 51 bases, framed from base 1.